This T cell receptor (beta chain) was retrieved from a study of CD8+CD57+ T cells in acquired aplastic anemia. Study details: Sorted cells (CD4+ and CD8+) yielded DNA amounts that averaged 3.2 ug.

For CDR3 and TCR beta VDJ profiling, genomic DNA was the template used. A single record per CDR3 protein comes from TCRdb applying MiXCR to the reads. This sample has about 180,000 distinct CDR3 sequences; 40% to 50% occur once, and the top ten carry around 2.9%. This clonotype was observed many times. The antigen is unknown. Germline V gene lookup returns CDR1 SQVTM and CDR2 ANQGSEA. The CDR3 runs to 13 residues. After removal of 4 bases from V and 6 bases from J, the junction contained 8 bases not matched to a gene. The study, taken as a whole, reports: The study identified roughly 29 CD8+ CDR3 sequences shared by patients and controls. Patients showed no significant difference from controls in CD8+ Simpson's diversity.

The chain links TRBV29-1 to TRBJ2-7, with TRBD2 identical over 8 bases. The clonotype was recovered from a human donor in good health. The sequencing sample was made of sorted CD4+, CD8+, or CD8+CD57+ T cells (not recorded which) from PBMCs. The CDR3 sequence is CSVAPGRGGEQYF. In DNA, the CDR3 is TGCAGCGTTGCCCCGGGCCGGGGGGGCGAGCAGTACTTC.